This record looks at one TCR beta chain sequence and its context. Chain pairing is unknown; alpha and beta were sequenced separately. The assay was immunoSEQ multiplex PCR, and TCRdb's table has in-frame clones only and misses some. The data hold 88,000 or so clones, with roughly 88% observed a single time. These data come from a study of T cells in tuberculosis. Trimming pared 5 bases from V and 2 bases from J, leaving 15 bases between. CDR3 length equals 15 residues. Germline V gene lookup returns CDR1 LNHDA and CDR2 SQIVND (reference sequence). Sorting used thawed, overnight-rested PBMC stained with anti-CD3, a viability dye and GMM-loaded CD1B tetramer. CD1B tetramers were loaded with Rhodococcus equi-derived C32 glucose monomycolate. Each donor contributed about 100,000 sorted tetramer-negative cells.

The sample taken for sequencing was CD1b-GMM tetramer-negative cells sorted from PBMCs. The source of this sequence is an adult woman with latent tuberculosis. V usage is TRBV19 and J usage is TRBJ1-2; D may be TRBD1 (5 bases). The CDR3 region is CASSPRQQPNYGYTF. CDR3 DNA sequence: TGTGCCAGTAGTCCCCGACAGCAACCAAACTATGGCTACACCTTC.